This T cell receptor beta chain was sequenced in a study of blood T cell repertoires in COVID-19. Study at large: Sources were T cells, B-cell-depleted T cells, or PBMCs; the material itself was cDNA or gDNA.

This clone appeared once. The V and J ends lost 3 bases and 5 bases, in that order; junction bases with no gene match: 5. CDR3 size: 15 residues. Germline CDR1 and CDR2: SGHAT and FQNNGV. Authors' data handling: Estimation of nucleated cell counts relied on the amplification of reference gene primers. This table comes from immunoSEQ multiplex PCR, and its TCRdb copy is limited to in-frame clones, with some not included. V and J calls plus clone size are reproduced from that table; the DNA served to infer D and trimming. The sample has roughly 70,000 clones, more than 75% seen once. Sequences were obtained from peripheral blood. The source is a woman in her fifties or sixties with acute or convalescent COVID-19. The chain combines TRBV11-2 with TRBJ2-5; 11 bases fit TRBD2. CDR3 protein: CASSFISGGAETQYF. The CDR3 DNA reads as TGTGCCAGCAGCTTTATTAGCGGGGGGGCGGAGACCCAGTACTTC.